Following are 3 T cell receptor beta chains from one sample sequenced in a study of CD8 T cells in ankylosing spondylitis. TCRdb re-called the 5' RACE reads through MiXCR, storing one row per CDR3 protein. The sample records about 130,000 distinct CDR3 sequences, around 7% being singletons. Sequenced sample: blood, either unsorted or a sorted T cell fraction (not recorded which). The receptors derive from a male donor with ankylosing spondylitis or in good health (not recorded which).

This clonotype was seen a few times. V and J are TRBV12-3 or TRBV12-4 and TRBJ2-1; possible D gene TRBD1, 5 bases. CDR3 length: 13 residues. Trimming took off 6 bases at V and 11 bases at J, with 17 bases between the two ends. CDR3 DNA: TGTGCCAGCAGGGCCGGTTTGCAGGGTCAGCAGTTCTTC. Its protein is CASRAGLQGQQFF.

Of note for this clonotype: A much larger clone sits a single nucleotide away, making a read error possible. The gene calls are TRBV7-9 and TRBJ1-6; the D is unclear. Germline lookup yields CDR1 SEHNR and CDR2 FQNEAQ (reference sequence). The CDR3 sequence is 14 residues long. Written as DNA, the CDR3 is TGTGCCAGCAGCTTAACCGCCGTCTACTCACCCCTCCTCTTT. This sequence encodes CASSLTAVYSPLLF.

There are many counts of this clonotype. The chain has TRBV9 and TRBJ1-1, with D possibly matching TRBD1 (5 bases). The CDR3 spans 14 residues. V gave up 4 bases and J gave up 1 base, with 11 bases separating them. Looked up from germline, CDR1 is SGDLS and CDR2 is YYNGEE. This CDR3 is CASSRDPPNTEAFF. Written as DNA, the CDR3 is TGTGCCAGCAGCCGGGACCCTCCGAACACTGAAGCTTTCTTT.